This T cell receptor beta chain emerged from a study of long-term antiretroviral therapy in people with HIV. Whole-study context: The study's earliest collections predate the 2015 immediate-ART recommendation by about a decade. Study-wide results and caveats: Repertoire dominance by clones expanded before ART was seen at all time points.

Version v3.0 of the immunoSEQ assay was performed at survey level. Profiled with immunoSEQ multiplex PCR; TCRdb holds only in-frame clones, not every one. This table holds around 25,000 clones, 95% found once. The V end was cut by 4 bases, the J end by 2 bases, with 15 bases between. The germline V gene has CDR1 SGHVS and CDR2 FNYEAQ. The CDR3 length is 15 residues. Remarks on this clone: Its antigen is currently unknown.

The chain is built from TRBV7-6 and TRBJ2-7, with D possibly TRBD1 on 5 matching bases. The sequence came from a woman aged 45-60 years with HIV. The sample in question was unsorted PBMCs, obtained just over 4.8 years after starting antiretroviral therapy. CDR3 in DNA: TGTGCCAGCAGCTCCCTCCAGTCAGGGACCTACGAGCAGTACTTC. This sequence encodes CASSSLQSGTYEQYF.